This entry describes one TCR beta chain. Its antigen is still unknown. The sample originates from a study of CD8+ T cells in alopecia areata. The study, taken as a whole, reports: Mice showed TCR sharing more clearly than patients did, possibly owing to HLA. Scalp samples also yield sequences of resident alphabeta T cells from normal skin. Scalp lesions, especially in alopecia totalis/universalis, had higher clonality than normal scalp.

PBMC-derived CD4+ and CD8+ T cells were sorted. RNA was extracted and reverse transcribed into cDNA as the sequencing template. Assay: immunoSEQ multiplex PCR; the TCRdb copy retains only in-frame clones and omits some. The sample holds about 150,000 clones, roughly 60% seen once. The CDR3 consists of 14 residues. The V and J ends lost 5 bases and 6 bases respectively, with 18 bases between them. Germline lookup yields CDR1 SQVTM and CDR2 ANQGSEA. The source of this sequence is a human donor in good health. This chain joins TRBV29-1 and TRBJ2-3, with D perhaps given as TRBD1 or TRBD2 (5 bases each). Sequencing used CD4+ T cells sorted from blood. CDR3 protein: CSVRDRSGTDTQYF. For the CDR3, the DNA is TGCAGCGTTCGGGACCGCTCAGGGACGGATACGCAGTATTTT.